Listed below are T cell receptor beta chains from one sample, sequenced in a study of OX40 agonist ivuxolimab in advanced cancers. The protocol was immunoSEQ multiplex PCR, while the TCRdb copy is restricted to in-frame clones and leaves out a portion. In the table there are about 130,000 clones, about nine tenths of which are singletons. This sample comprised CD4+ or CD8+ T cells sorted from blood, obtained in a trial of the OX40 agonist ivuxolimab. The origin of the receptors is an adult with an advanced solid tumor such as melanoma, head and neck, liver or kidney cancer. Each CDR3 is given with its conserved first and last residue. Each record gives: clone size, J gene, D gene, V gene, CDR3 DNA, CDR3 protein. The D gene is left open where the match is weak. Some rows mark clone size as missing; the rest say once, few, many or name a class of expanded clone.

once | TRBJ2-7 | . | TRBV28 | TGTGCCAGCAGTTTACCCGCGACAGGACACTACGAGCAGTACTTC | CASSLPATGHYEQYF
. | TRBJ2-1 | TRBD2 | TRBV28 | TGTGCCAGCAGCTTAAGGACTAGCGGGAACGGTGAGCAGTTCTTC | CASSLRTSGNGEQFF
. | TRBJ1-1 | . | TRBV6-5 | TGTGCCAGCAGTTACCCGGGAGGGACCGCTTTCTTT | CASSYPGGTAFF
few | TRBJ2-3 | . | TRBV28 | TGTGCCAGCAGTCCAGACACAGATACGCAGTATTTT | CASSPDTDTQYF
. | TRBJ2-7 | . | TRBV13 | TGTGCCAGCAGCTTAGCCTCGGACACCTACGAGCAGTACTTC | CASSLASDTYEQYF
. | TRBJ1-5 | . | TRBV19 | TGTGCCAGTAGCAGGACAGTCATTCAGCCCCAGCATTTT | CASSRTVIQPQHF
. | TRBJ2-7 | TRBD2 | TRBV28 | TGTGCCAGCAGTCCAACTAGCGGAGCCCTCTACGAGCAGTACTTC | CASSPTSGALYEQYF
. | TRBJ2-1 | TRBD2 | TRBV14 | TGTGCCAGCAGCCAAGGTAGCGGGAGAATCTTCGATGAGCAGTTCTTC | CASSQGSGRIFDEQFF
. | TRBJ2-7 | . | TRBV30 | TGTGCCTGGAGTGCCGCGGGAACTACCATATTGACCTACGAGCAGTACTTC | CAWSAAGTTILTYEQYF
. | TRBJ1-5 | . | TRBV5-4 | TGTGCCAGCAGCTTTGGGGGGGGGCGCGGCCAGCCCCAGCATTTT | CASSFGGGRGQPQHF
. | TRBJ2-2 | . | TRBV30 | TGTGCCTGGAGTAAGGACAGTTCGAACACCGGGGAGCTGTTTTTT | CAWSKDSSNTGELFF
. | TRBJ2-1 | TRBD2 | TRBV28 | TGTGCCAGCAGTTTCTTCACGGGAGGAACCTACAATGAGCAGTTCTTC | CASSFFTGGTYNEQFF
. | TRBJ1-1 | . | TRBV28 | TGTGCCAGCAGGGAACAGGGCAACACTGAAGCTTTCTTT | CASREQGNTEAFF
once | TRBJ1-1 | . | TRBV28 | TGTGCCAGCAGTTTACATTACACTGAAGCTTTCTTT | CASSLHYTEAFF
. | TRBJ2-2 | . | TRBV5-1 | TGCGCCAGCAGCTTGACAGGACAGATACAGAACACCGGGGAGCTGTTTTTT | CASSLTGQIQNTGELFF
. | TRBJ2-1 | TRBD2 | TRBV25-1 | TGTGCCAGCTCCCGGGGGGTAGAGGTCGATGAGCAGTTCTTC | CASSRGVEVDEQFF
. | TRBJ2-7 | TRBD2 | TRBV18 | TGTGCCAGCTCCCCGGGGGGACTAGCGGGCTACGAGCAGTACTTC | CASSPGGLAGYEQYF
. | TRBJ2-7 | TRBD1 | TRBV6-5 | TGTGCCAGCAGTTACACAGCGGGACAGGGGTACGAGCAGTACTTC | CASSYTAGQGYEQYF
. | TRBJ2-1 | TRBD2 | TRBV29-1 | TGCAGCGTTGAGGGACTAGCGGGATACTCCTACAATGAGCAGTTCTTC | CSVEGLAGYSYNEQFF
. | TRBJ1-1 | . | TRBV25-1 | TGTGCCAGCAGTCCCCTAGGGTTTGAAAAAACTGAAGCTTTCTTT | CASSPLGFEKTEAFF
. | TRBJ1-2 | . | TRBV2 | TGTGCCAGCACCAGGGAAGGGGGAGGGTATGGCTACGCCTTC | CASTREGGGYGYAF
once | TRBJ2-1 | TRBD2 | TRBV2 | TGTGCCAGCCTTGAGCGGGAGGGAGGTTACAATGAGCAGTTCTTC | CASLEREGGYNEQFF
. | TRBJ2-1 | TRBD2 | TRBV11-2 | TGTGCCAGCAGCTTAGGAGCGGGATGGATCAATGAGCAGTTCTTC | CASSLGAGWINEQFF
. | TRBJ1-1 | TRBD1 | TRBV18 | TGTGCCAGCTCACCACTGGACAGGGCTACTGAAGCTTTCTTT | CASSPLDRATEAFF
. | TRBJ1-2 | . | TRBV10-3 | TGTGCCATCAGTGAACTCCGGGAAGTGGGTGGCTACACCTTC | CAISELREVGGYTF
. | TRBJ2-7 | . | TRBV28 | TGTGCCAGCAGTCCCTACCCCCCGGGACAAGCCTCCTACGAGCAGTACTTC | CASSPYPPGQASYEQYF
. | TRBJ1-1 | TRBD1 | TRBV18 | TGTGCCAGCTCACCGGGACAGAGCACTGAAGCTTTCTTT | CASSPGQSTEAFF
. | TRBJ1-3 | . | TRBV2 | TGTGCCAGCACCTTCCTCGCCTCTGGAAACACCATATATTTT | CASTFLASGNTIYF
. | TRBJ1-5 | . | TRBV9 | TGTGCCAGCAGCGTAGGAGGGGGAGGCAATCAGCCCCAGCATTTT | CASSVGGGGNQPQHF
few | TRBJ1-4 | . | TRBV11-2 | TGTGCCAGCAGCCCCCTGGGTGGGGAAAAACTGTTTTTT | CASSPLGGEKLFF
once | TRBJ1-2 | . | TRBV5-1 | TGCGCCAGCAGCTTGAGAGGCCAGGGAGACTATGGCTACACCTTC | CASSLRGQGDYGYTF
. | TRBJ2-7 | . | TRBV5-1 | TGCGCCAGCAGCTTGCGCAACACGGCGGGCTCCTACGAGCAGTACTTC | CASSLRNTAGSYEQYF